This T cell receptor beta chain was found in a study of OX40 agonist ivuxolimab in advanced cancers. Overall study results and limits: At 0.1 to 3.0 mg/kg and by week 6, CD4+ and CD8+ T cells in the blood had expanded clonally. Among T cells, CD8+ cells averaged more expanded clones than CD4+ cells.

The CDR3 is 14 amino acids. The V gene's germline CDR1 is SGHTA and CDR2 FQGTGA. Trimming removed 4 bases from V and 8 bases from J; junction bases left unmatched: 6. Generated by immunoSEQ multiplex PCR, the TCRdb table keeps only in-frame clones and is missing some. In the table there are over 65,000 clones, approximately 80% of which are singletons. With regard to this clone: Its antigen is still unknown.

The chain is built from TRBV7-3 and TRBJ2-1; TRBD1 matches 9 bases. Specimen: CD4+ or CD8+ T cells sorted from blood, collected in a trial of the OX40 agonist ivuxolimab. This TCR derives from an adult with an advanced solid tumor such as melanoma, head and neck, liver or kidney cancer. The CDR3 sequence is CASSSLHRGHEQFF. The CDR3 DNA sequence: TGTGCCAGCAGCTCCCTACACAGGGGGCATGAGCAGTTCTTC.